The 28 T cell receptor beta chains reported below all come from one sample, sequenced in a study of response to subunit inactivated influenza vaccine. MiXCR, run by TCRdb on the RT-PCR reads, gives a single entry per CDR3 protein. The table lists 500,000 to 550,000 distinct CDR3 sequences, less than 10% of them singletons. Sequenced material: PBMCs from blood, taken less than 25 months after vaccination. Every receptor here comes from a man between 50 and 69 years old who received an inactivated influenza vaccine.

This clonotype was found many times. This chain connects TRBV20-1 to TRBJ1-4, with D possibly TRBD1 on 5 matching bases. Germline values: CDR1 DFQATT, CDR2 SNEGSKA (reference sequence). V was cut by 1 base and J by 7 bases, with 13 bases left in between. CDR3 length equals 14 residues. The CDR3 sequence: CSARVGREAEKLFF. In DNA form, the CDR3 reads TGCAGTGCTAGAGTCGGCAGGGAGGCTGAAAAACTGTTTTTT.

This clonotype was recorded many times. The chain carries TRBV10-3 and TRBJ1-1, with D unclear. CDR1 is ENHRY, CDR2 SYGVKD, per germline. V lost 10 bases to trimming and J lost 0 bases, with 12 bases between them. The CDR3 contains 13 residues. CDR3: CATSLTMNTEAFF. CDR3 coding DNA: TGTGCCACCTCTTTGACCATGAACACTGAAGCTTTCTTT.

The chain carries TRBV11-2 and TRBJ2-3; no reliable D call. CDR3 length equals 14 residues. Trimming took off 2 bases at V and 4 bases at J, with 10 bases between the two ends. Germline CDR1 and CDR2: SGHAT and FQNNGV. CDR3 nucleotide sequence: TGTGCCAGCAGCTTAAGTAGGACCTCAGATACGCAGTATTTT. It translates to CASSLSRTSDTQYF.

This chain joins TRBV5-5 and TRBJ2-2; a possible D gene is TRBD1 (6 bases). The CDR3 is 15 residues long. Germline loops: CDR1 SGHKS, CDR2 YYEKEE (reference sequence). Trimming took off 2 bases at V and 5 bases at J, with 13 bases between the two ends. CDR3 in amino acids: CASSFDLQGTGELFF. CDR3 DNA: TGTGCCAGCAGCTTCGACCTACAGGGAACCGGGGAGCTGTTTTTT.

The V call is TRBV4-3, the J call TRBJ2-7, with 7 bases lining up with TRBD1. Germline V lookup: CDR1 LGHNA, CDR2 YSLEER. The CDR3 sequence is 15 residues long. V was pared by 4 bases and J by 6 bases, with 12 bases of the junction left unmatched. The CDR3 loop reads CASSLSRDSSAEQYF. DNA for the CDR3: TGCGCCAGCAGCCTATCCAGGGACAGCTCGGCCGAGCAGTACTTC.

This clonotype has only a few counts. The genes are TRBV4-3 and TRBJ2-5, with D maybe TRBD2 (5 bases). The CDR3 contains 17 residues. Germline values: CDR1 LGHNA, CDR2 YSLEER. The V and J ends lost 0 bases and 5 bases respectively, with 19 bases between them. Here the CDR3 DNA reads TGCGCCAGCAGCCAAGATTCCGGCGCCATGAGGGTGGAGACCCAGTACTTC. Translated: CASSQDSGAMRVETQYF.

This clonotype was found many times. The rearrangement links TRBV27 to TRBJ2-7; 7 positions match TRBD2. The V gene's germline CDR1 is MNHEY and CDR2 SMNVEV (reference sequence). Trimming removed 3 bases from V and 0 bases from J; junction bases left unmatched: 8. The CDR3 is 16 residues long. CDR3 coding DNA: TGTGCCAGCAGTTTTATCTCTAGCGGAGGCTCCTACGAGCAGTACTTC. Its translation: CASSFISSGGSYEQYF.

A few counts support this clonotype. The chain uses TRBV5-5 and TRBJ2-1; D remains unclear. Trimming pared 1 base from V and 9 bases from J, leaving 11 bases between. Per the germline V gene, CDR1 is SGHKS and CDR2 is YYEKEE (reference sequence). The CDR3 sequence is 13 residues long. CDR3 sequence: CASSLSGELEQFF. The CDR3, as DNA: TGTGCCAGCAGCTTGTCTGGGGAACTTGAGCAGTTCTTC. Drawing the rest from reference TRBV5-5 and TRBJ2-1, the complete variable domain is DAGVTQSPTHLIKTRGQQVTLRCSPISGHKSVSWYQQVLGQGPQFIFQYYEKEERGRGNFPDRFSARQFPNYSSELNVNALLLGDSALYLCASSLSGELEQFFGPGTRLTVL.

The chain combines TRBV29-1 with TRBJ1-1; tentative D call: TRBD1 (5 bases). The V gene lost 7 bases and the J gene lost 5 bases, with 20 bases spanning the gap. CDR1 is SQVTM, CDR2 ANQGSEA, per germline. CDR3 size: 14 residues. The CDR3 is CSAAGGAGVTEAFF. In DNA form, the CDR3 reads TGCAGCGCTGCAGGCGGCGCGGGGGTTACTGAAGCTTTCTTT.

The chain is built from TRBV12-3 or TRBV12-4 and TRBJ2-4, with D maybe TRBD1 (5 bases). This CDR3 has 17 amino acids. Trimming took off 3 bases at V and 0 bases at J, with 15 bases between the two ends. CDR3 sequence (DNA): TGTGCCAGCAGTTTCAGCAATTCAGGGTTAGCCAAAAACATTCAGTACTTC. Amino acids: CASSFSNSGLAKNIQYF.

Of note for this clonotype: A much larger clone sits a single nucleotide away, making a read error possible. The chain carries TRBV28 and TRBJ2-2; no firm D call. This CDR3 spans 16 amino acids. The germline V gene has CDR1 MDHEN and CDR2 SYDVKM. In nucleotides, the CDR3 is TGTGCCAGCAGTATACCGGGCCAACGAAACACCGTGGAGCTGTTTTTT. Encoded protein: CASSIPGQRNTVELFF.

J is TRBJ2-7 and V is TRBV5-6; D is tentatively TRBD1 or TRBD2 (5 bases each). Germline V gene lookup returns CDR1 SGHDT and CDR2 YYEEEE. CDR3 length: 14 residues. Between the trimmed V and J ends, which lost 3 bases and 3 bases, there was a span of 13 bases. CDR3 protein: CASSSATGGYEQYF. Written as DNA, the CDR3 is TGTGCCAGCAGCTCCGCCACAGGAGGCTACGAGCAGTACTTC.

The DNA for the CDR3 is TGTGCCAGCAGCCAAGCAGGACTCACTGAAGCTTTCTTT. This codes for CASSQAGLTEAFF. The rearrangement links TRBV4-2 to TRBJ1-1; D remains ambiguous. V lost 1 base, J lost 4 bases, and 7 bases lay in between. This CDR3 is built from 13 residues. The germline gives CDR1 LGHNA, CDR2 YNFKEQ.

The chain has TRBV15 and TRBJ2-2; D perhaps matches TRBD2 (6 bases). Trimming cost V 0 bases and J 0 bases, with 11 bases left between them. CDR3 length equals 17 residues. Per germline, CDR1 LNHNV and CDR2 YYDKDF (reference sequence). CDR3 protein: CATSREEGRANTGELFF. CDR3 nucleotides: TGTGCCACCAGCAGAGAGGAGGGGAGAGCGAACACCGGGGAGCTGTTTTTT. The full variable domain, in which reference TRBV15 and TRBJ2-2 provide the parts outside the CDR3, is DAMVIQNPRYQVTQFGKPVTLSCSQTLNHNVMYWYQQKSSQAPKLLFHYYDKDFNNEADTPDNFQSRRPNTSFCFLDIRSPGLGDTAMYLCATSREEGRANTGELFFGEGSRLTVL.

This sequence joins TRBV9 and TRBJ2-2; no definite D call. This CDR3 has 14 amino acids. Germline CDR1 reads SGDLS; CDR2 reads YYNGEE. The germline V and J ends were trimmed by 0 bases and 3 bases, with 6 bases remaining between them. CDR3 loop: CASSVVRDTGELFF. As DNA, the CDR3 is TGTGCCAGCAGCGTAGTGAGAGACACCGGGGAGCTGTTTTTT.

The chain carries TRBV20-1 and TRBJ1-5, with TRBD1 identical over 7 bases. Trimming took 4 bases from V and 11 from J; bases not matched to a gene: 14. From germline, CDR1 is DFQATT and CDR2 SNEGSKA (reference sequence). The CDR3 extends over 14 amino acids. CDR3 DNA: TGCAGTGCTACTAGACCAGGGGGATTGGGGACCCAGCATTTT. It translates to CSATRPGGLGTQHF.

In this sample, this clonotype turned up many times. J is TRBJ2-1 and V is TRBV12-3 or TRBV12-4; TRBD1 agrees at 9 bases. Unmatched junction bases numbered 5, after V lost 6 bases and J lost 2 bases. The CDR3 contains 15 residues. In nucleotides, the CDR3 is TGTGCCAGCAGCATACAGGGGGCAGCCTACAATGAGCAGTTCTTC. This translates into CASSIQGAAYNEQFF.

This clonotype was observed a handful of times. The chain carries TRBV6-1 and TRBJ2-2; a possible D gene is TRBD1 (6 bases). The CDR3 consists of 15 residues. From germline, CDR1 is MNHNS and CDR2 SASEGT. The V end lost 6 bases, the J end lost 0 bases, and 11 bases lay between the germline ends. The CDR3 DNA follows: TGTGCCAGCAGAACGTGGACAGCGAACACCGGGGAGCTGTTTTTT. It encodes CASRTWTANTGELFF.

This clonotype turned up a few times. The CDR3 DNA follows: TGTGCCAGCAAACGGAATAGCGGGAGGAGGGAGCAGTACTTC. The encoded protein is CASKRNSGRREQYF. The chain has TRBV27 and TRBJ2-7; TRBD2 matches 10 bases. Per germline, CDR1 MNHEY and CDR2 SMNVEV (reference sequence). V shed 7 bases, J shed 7 bases, and the junction held 10 bases outside the gene matches. The CDR3 extends over 14 amino acids.

This clonotype was observed a few times. CDR3 DNA: TGTGCCAGCAGCTTGCTACTAAGCGGGGGACGAGAGACCCAGTACTTC. Residues: CASSLLLSGGRETQYF. The V and J genes are TRBV5-5 and TRBJ2-5; TRBD2 aligns across 8 bases. V lost 1 base and J lost 4; bases outside the gene matches: 9. This CDR3 spans 16 amino acids. Germline loops: CDR1 SGHKS, CDR2 YYEKEE (reference sequence).

This clonotype has more than one count but fewer than ten. The chain uses TRBV12-3 or TRBV12-4 and TRBJ2-7, with 10 bases matching TRBD2. The V gene end was trimmed by 2 bases and the J gene end by 3 bases; junction bases not matched to a gene: 16. The CDR3 is 19 amino acids. The CDR3 protein is CASSLRAGGLQGGNYEQYF. For the CDR3, the DNA is TGTGCCAGCAGTTTAAGAGCGGGAGGGCTACAGGGAGGGAACTACGAGCAGTACTTC.

The chain uses TRBV5-1 and TRBJ2-1; 9 bases match TRBD2. V lost 5 bases to trimming and J lost 4 bases; unmatched junction nucleotides: 4. The CDR3 covers 14 residues. Germline CDR1 reads SGHRS; CDR2 reads YFSETQ. The CDR3 loop is CASRITSGYNEQFF. CDR3 nucleotides: TGCGCCAGCAGAATCACTAGCGGGTACAATGAGCAGTTCTTC.

A few counts support this clonotype. The chain uses TRBV10-3 and TRBJ2-2; 13 nucleotides line up with TRBD2. There are 19 residues in the CDR3. CDR1 and CDR2 from the germline V gene are ENHRY and SYGVKD. The trim removed 2 bases at V and 8 bases at J, leaving 14 bases unmatched. CDR3 nucleotide sequence: TGTGCCATCAGTGAGCGTTCCTGGACTAGCGGGAGACGAGGAGGGGAGCTGTTTTTT. Encoded protein: CAISERSWTSGRRGGELFF.

In its sample, this clonotype was seen a few times. The genes are TRBV7-9 and TRBJ2-2; D unresolved. The CDR3 consists of 16 residues. V was trimmed by 1 base and J by 1 base, leaving 10 bases between them. Per the germline V gene, CDR1 is SEHNR and CDR2 is FQNEAQ (reference sequence). CDR3 sequence reads: CASSLGVRKNTGELFF. The CDR3 DNA is TGTGCCAGCAGCTTAGGCGTCAGAAAGAACACCGGGGAGCTGTTTTTT.

The V and J genes are TRBV20-1 and TRBJ2-7; 7 nucleotides match TRBD2. From germline, CDR1 is DFQATT and CDR2 SNEGSKA (reference sequence). The CDR3 runs to 14 residues. V was clipped by 6 bases and J by 0 bases; unmatched bases: 8. The CDR3 region is CSATAGTISYEQYF. CDR3 nucleotide sequence: TGCAGTGCCACCGCCGGGACTATCTCCTACGAGCAGTACTTC.

This clonotype was found a few times. The chain carries TRBV11-2 and TRBJ2-1; maybe TRBD2 (6 bases). CDR1 is SGHAT, CDR2 FQNNGV, per germline. The CDR3 sequence is 17 residues long. Trimming pared 0 bases from V and 5 bases from J, leaving 17 bases between. CDR3: CASSLDRVRRGNNEQFF. CDR3 nucleotides: TGTGCCAGCAGCTTAGATAGGGTAAGGAGGGGCAACAATGAGCAGTTCTTC.

The chain combines TRBV5-1 with TRBJ1-2; maybe TRBD1 (6 bases). Germline values: CDR1 SGHRS, CDR2 YFSETQ. Trimming pared 7 bases from V and 3 bases from J, leaving 16 bases between. The CDR3 runs to 14 residues. The CDR3 bases are TGCGCCAGCGGATACTCGGGGGCAGACTATGGCTACACCTTC. Its translation is CASGYSGADYGYTF.

The chain is built from TRBV20-1 and TRBJ2-1; TRBD2 agrees at 14 bases. V gave up 5 bases and J gave up 8 bases; unmatched junction bases: 5. Germline-derived CDR1 and CDR2 are DFQATT and SNEGSKA (reference sequence). The CDR3 consists of 14 residues. The CDR3 DNA reads TGCAGTGCTTATAGACTAGCGGGGGGGCATGAGCAGTTCTTC. Encoded protein: CSAYRLAGGHEQFF.